These T cell receptor beta chains were read from a single sample in a study of blood T cells in healthy people across ages. TCRdb independently ran MiXCR on the 5' RACE reads; one entry per CDR3 protein. The sample yields 1 million to 1.2 million distinct CDR3 sequences, under 40% seen once. Sequencing used blood. These receptors all come from a man aged 18-30 years in good health. Both conserved end residues are part of each CDR3. D genes are given only for firm matches. Rows may omit the clone size; those that give it use once, few, many or a size class.

V	D	size	J	DNA	CDR3
TRBV7-2	TRBD2	.	TRBJ2-1	TGTGCCAGCAGCCGGATTAGCGGGGGGCCTTACAATGAGCAGTTCTTC	CASSRISGGPYNEQFF
TRBV5-1	.	.	TRBJ2-7	TGCGCCAGCAGCCGATATGTTGACAATGAGCAGTACTTC	CASSRYVDNEQYF
TRBV7-9	TRBD1	.	TRBJ1-1	TGTGCCAGCAGCTTGGGCCAGGGGGATGATGAAGCTTTCTTT	CASSLGQGDDEAFF
TRBV20-1	.	.	TRBJ1-1	TGCAGTGGGGGGGCCAGGGACACTGAAGCTTTCTTT	CSGGARDTEAFF
TRBV12-3/TRBV12-4	TRBD1	.	TRBJ1-2	TGTGCCAGCAGTTCGGACAGGGGTACGAACTATGGCTACACCTTC	CASSSDRGTNYGYTF
TRBV6-5	TRBD2	.	TRBJ2-1	TGTGTCAGCAACGGAGCGGGGGGGCTCTATGAGCAGTTCTTC	CVSNGAGGLYEQFF
TRBV30	.	many	TRBJ1-2	TGTGCCTGGAGTGGGGGGAACTATGGCTACACCTTC	CAWSGGNYGYTF
TRBV4-3	.	.	TRBJ2-3	TGCGCCAGCAGCCAAGGTTGGATTAGCACAGATACGCAGTATTTT	CASSQGWISTDTQYF
TRBV12-3/TRBV12-4	.	.	TRBJ2-5	TGTGCCAGCAGTTCCAACCTCAGGGGCGATGAGCAGTACTTC	CASSSNLRGDEQYF
TRBV10-3	.	few	TRBJ2-7	TGTGCCATCAGTGACGAGGACCTCTCCTACAATGAGCAGTACTTC	CAISDEDLSYNEQYF
TRBV11-2	.	.	TRBJ2-7	TGTGCCAGCAGCTTAGATCCCGCCGGGACCTACGAGCAGTACTTC	CASSLDPAGTYEQYF
TRBV19	.	once	TRBJ2-7	TGTGCCGGTAGTAGGGCGGCTCCCTACGAGCAGTACTTC	CAGSRAAPYEQYF
TRBV20-1	.	.	TRBJ2-7	TGCAGTGCTAGGGCAAATGGGGCCAGGAGCTCCTACGAGCAGTACTTC	CSARANGARSSYEQYF
TRBV12-3/TRBV12-4	.	few	TRBJ1-2	TGTGCCAGCAGCTATTTAACCACACCGAACTATGGCTACACCTTC	CASSYLTTPNYGYTF
TRBV20-1	.	.	TRBJ1-5	TGCAGTGGTGAGGGGAGCAATCAGCCCCAGCATTTT	CSGEGSNQPQHF
TRBV11-2	.	.	TRBJ2-7	TGTGCCAGCAGCTCCTCCGGAACAGGGCGCTCCTACAATGAGCAGTACTTC	CASSSSGTGRSYNEQYF
TRBV30	.	.	TRBJ1-1	TGTGCCTGGAGTAAGTGGGCCGGGGGCACTGAAGCTTTCTTT	CAWSKWAGGTEAFF
TRBV7-2	TRBD1	few	TRBJ1-1	TGTGCCAGTTATGAGACAGGGTATGACACTGAAGCTTTCTTT	CASYETGYDTEAFF
TRBV7-2	.	many	TRBJ2-7	TGTGCCAGCAGCTTAGGGACCTACGAGCAGTACTTC	CASSLGTYEQYF
TRBV27	TRBD1	few	TRBJ1-5	TGTGCCAGCAGTTCGACAGGGGCGGGCAATCAGCCCCAGCATTTT	CASSSTGAGNQPQHF
TRBV6-1	.	.	TRBJ2-1	TGTGCCAGCAGTGATAGGCCGGTCCCGAATGAGCAGTTCTTC	CASSDRPVPNEQFF
TRBV24-1	.	.	TRBJ2-2	TGTGCCACCAGGGACAACACCGGGGAGCTGTTTTTT	CATRDNTGELFF
TRBV12-3/TRBV12-4	TRBD2	.	TRBJ2-2	TGTGCCAGCAGACAAGGACTAGCGGGGGTTAACACCGGGGAGCTGTTTTTT	CASRQGLAGVNTGELFF
TRBV2	TRBD1	.	TRBJ1-2	TGTGCCAGCAGTGTATACCGGGACAGCCCTAACTATGGCTACACCTTC	CASSVYRDSPNYGYTF
TRBV6-5	.	few	TRBJ2-1	TGTGCCAGCAGAACTCATGAGCAGTTCTTC	CASRTHEQFF
TRBV2	.	.	TRBJ2-1	TGTGCCAGCAACCCACGGACAGAAAACAATGAGCAGTTCTTC	CASNPRTENNEQFF
TRBV6-1	.	.	TRBJ2-5	TGTGCCAGCAGTGTGGACCGGCCGGGGGCCCAGTACTTC	CASSVDRPGAQYF
TRBV19	.	few	TRBJ2-1	TGTGCCAGTAGTCCGATTGGCTCGACTTACAATGAGCAGTTCTTC	CASSPIGSTYNEQFF
TRBV6-6	TRBD1	.	TRBJ1-2	TGCGCCAGCAGTTACGATGTAGGGGGCGCAGGTGGCTACACCTTC	CASSYDVGGAGGYTF
TRBV2	TRBD2	.	TRBJ2-3	TGTGCCAGCAGATGGACTAGTGAGGCAGATACGCAGTATTTT	CASRWTSEADTQYF
TRBV12-3/TRBV12-4	TRBD1	.	TRBJ1-2	TGTGCCAGCAGGCCAGGGGGAGGTATTCGGATCTATGGCTACACCTTC	CASRPGGGIRIYGYTF
TRBV12-3/TRBV12-4	TRBD2	.	TRBJ2-3	TGTGCCAGCAGTTTTGAGCGGGGGAGCACAGATACGCAGTATTTT	CASSFERGSTDTQYF
TRBV7-8	.	.	TRBJ1-5	TGTGCCAGCAGCGTTAGTCGAATCCACAGGGAAAATCAGCCCCAGCATTTT	CASSVSRIHRENQPQHF
TRBV2	.	.	TRBJ2-1	TGTGCCAGCAGCCGGGCCCTTGTCAATGAGCAGTTCTTC	CASSRALVNEQFF
TRBV5-1	TRBD1	few	TRBJ2-7	TGCGCCAGCAGCTTGGGTCAGGGACAGGGCTACGAGCAGTACTTC	CASSLGQGQGYEQYF
TRBV27	.	few	TRBJ1-1	TGTGCCAGCAGTCTCGACCTGGGACTCGCGGACACTGAAGCTTTCTTT	CASSLDLGLADTEAFF
TRBV7-9	TRBD1	few	TRBJ2-5	TGTGCCAGCAGCTCGACAGGGAAAGAGACCCAGTACTTC	CASSSTGKETQYF
TRBV20-1	.	.	TRBJ1-4	TGCAGTGCTGGCGGGCGGGAAAAACTGTTTTTT	CSAGGREKLFF
TRBV18	.	few	TRBJ1-2	TGTGCCAGCTCACCCGGTCTTGGCAGGGCGATTCGAAATGGCTACACCTTC	CASSPGLGRAIRNGYTF
TRBV11-2	.	.	TRBJ2-1	TGTGCCAGCAGCGCCCAGGACAATTTAAGGCAGTTCTTC	CASSAQDNLRQFF